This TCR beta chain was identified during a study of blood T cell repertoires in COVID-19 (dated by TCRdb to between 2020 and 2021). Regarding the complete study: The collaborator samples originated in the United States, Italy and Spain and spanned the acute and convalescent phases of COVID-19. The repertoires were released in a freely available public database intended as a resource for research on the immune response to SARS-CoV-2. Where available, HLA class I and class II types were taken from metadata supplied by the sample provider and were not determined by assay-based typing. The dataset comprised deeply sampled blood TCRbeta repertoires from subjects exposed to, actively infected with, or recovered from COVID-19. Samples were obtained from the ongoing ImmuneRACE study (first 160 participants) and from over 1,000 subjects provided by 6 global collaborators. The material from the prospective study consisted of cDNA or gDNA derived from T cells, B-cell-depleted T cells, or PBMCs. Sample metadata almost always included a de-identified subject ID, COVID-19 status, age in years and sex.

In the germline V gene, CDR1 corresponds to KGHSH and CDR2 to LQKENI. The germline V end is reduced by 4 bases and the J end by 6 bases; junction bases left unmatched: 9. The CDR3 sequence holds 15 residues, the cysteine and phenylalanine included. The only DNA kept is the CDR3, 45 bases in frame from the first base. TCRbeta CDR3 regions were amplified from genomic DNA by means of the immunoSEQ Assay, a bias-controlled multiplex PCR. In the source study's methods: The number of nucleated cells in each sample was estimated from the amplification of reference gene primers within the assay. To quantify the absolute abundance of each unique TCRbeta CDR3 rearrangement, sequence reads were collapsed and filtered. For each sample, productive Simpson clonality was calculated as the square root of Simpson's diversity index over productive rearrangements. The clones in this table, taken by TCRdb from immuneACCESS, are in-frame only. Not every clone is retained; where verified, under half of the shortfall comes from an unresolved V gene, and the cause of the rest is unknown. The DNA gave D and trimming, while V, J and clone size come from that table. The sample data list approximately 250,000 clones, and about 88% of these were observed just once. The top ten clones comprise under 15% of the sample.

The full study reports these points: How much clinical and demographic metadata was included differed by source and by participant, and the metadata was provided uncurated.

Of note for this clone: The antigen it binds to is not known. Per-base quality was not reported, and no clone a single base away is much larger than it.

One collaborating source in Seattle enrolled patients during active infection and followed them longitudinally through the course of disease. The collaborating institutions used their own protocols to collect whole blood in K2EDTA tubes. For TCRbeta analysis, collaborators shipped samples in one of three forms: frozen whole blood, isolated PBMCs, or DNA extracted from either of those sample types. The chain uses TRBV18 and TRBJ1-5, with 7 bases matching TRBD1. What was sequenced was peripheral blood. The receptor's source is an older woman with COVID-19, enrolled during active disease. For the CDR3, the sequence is CASSQLAGGGQPQHF. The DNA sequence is TGTGCCAGCTCACAATTGGCAGGGGGAGGTCAGCCCCAGCATTTT.